The next 21 T cell receptor beta chains were all read from a single sample in a study of shared clonotypes between healthy human individuals. TCRdb keeps only in-frame clones here, not all; method: immunoSEQ multiplex PCR. Of around 700,000 clones listed, around 74% are singletons. The source material was memory CD4+ T cells sorted from blood. Specified subset: CD45RA-negative fraction. The receptor source for this set is a woman in her 30s in good health.

The chain combines TRBV18 with TRBJ1-1; perhaps TRBD1 as D (5 bases). Germline V gene data show CDR1 as KGHSH and CDR2 as LQKENI. The CDR3 loop spans 13 amino acids. The germline V and J ends were trimmed by 1 base and 3 bases, with 6 bases remaining between them. CDR3 residues: CASSPQGHTEAFF. CDR3 DNA sequence: TGTGCCAGCTCACCACAGGGGCACACTGAAGCTTTCTTT.

This sequence joins TRBV30 and TRBJ2-5, with 9 bases lining up with TRBD1. V shed 0 bases, J shed 6 bases, and the junction held 11 bases outside the gene matches. The CDR3 runs to 16 residues. The V gene's germline CDR1 is GTSNPN and CDR2 SVGIG (reference sequence). CDR3 loop: CAWSVHLGTGIKTQYF. The CDR3 nucleotides are TGTGCCTGGAGTGTACACCTAGGGACAGGGATAAAGACCCAGTACTTC.

This clone was picked up a small number of times. The chain carries TRBV4-2 and TRBJ2-1; the D is unclear. Germline V CDR1 and CDR2: LGHNA, YNFKEQ. Trimming took 4 bases from V and 0 from J, leaving 16 bases between them. The CDR3 extends over 17 amino acids. CDR3 region: CASSLAWAQHSYNEQFF. CDR3 in DNA: TGTGCCAGCAGCCTTGCCTGGGCTCAACACTCCTACAATGAGCAGTTCTTC.

The rearrangement uses TRBV9 and TRBJ1-2; D is undetermined. The germline V and J ends were trimmed by 0 bases and 5 bases, with 11 bases remaining between them. The CDR3 extends over 14 amino acids. Germline V gene lookup returns CDR1 SGDLS and CDR2 YYNGEE. The CDR3 DNA sequence: TGTGCCAGCAGCGTAGGGGCTGAGCAATATGGCTACACCTTC. Translation: CASSVGAEQYGYTF. Combining the CDR3 with reference TRBV9 and TRBJ1-2 gives the whole variable domain DSGVTQTPKHLITATGQRVTLRCSPRSGDLSVYWYQQSLDQGLQFLIQYYNGEERAKGNILERFSAQQFPDLHSELNLSSLELGDSALYFCASSVGAEQYGYTFGSGTRLTVV.

CDR3 sequence: CASSGGTSGSGNTQYF. CDR3 DNA sequence: TGTGCCAGCAGCGGGGGGACTAGCGGGAGTGGGAATACGCAGTATTTT. The chain recombines TRBV5-4 with TRBJ2-3; the match to TRBD2 covers 14 bases. Germline CDR1 and CDR2: SGHNT and YYREEE (reference sequence). This CDR3 comprises 16 residues. V shed 4 bases and J 7 bases; nucleotides not matched to a gene: 8.

The rearrangement links TRBV19 to TRBJ1-4, with 9 bases identical to TRBD1. Germline CDR1 reads LNHDA; CDR2 reads SQIVND (reference sequence). With V trimmed by 5 bases and J by 7 bases, 11 bases remained unmatched. The CDR3 consists of 16 residues. CDR3 amino acids: CASSRRTGGAGEKLFF. The CDR3 nucleotides read TGTGCCAGTAGTCGCCGAACAGGGGGCGCAGGTGAAAAACTGTTTTTT. The complete variable domain, with remaining parts taken from reference TRBV19 and TRBJ1-4, reads DGGITQSPKYLFRKEGQNVTLSCEQNLNHDAMYWYRQDPGQGLRLIYYSQIVNDFQKGDIAEGYSVSREKKESFPLTVTSAQKNPTAFYLCASSRRTGGAGEKLFFGSGTQLSVL.

V and J are TRBV6-6 and TRBJ2-1, with 7 bases that match TRBD2. This CDR3 region has 15 residues. The V gene end was trimmed by 6 bases and the J gene end by 5 bases; junction bases not matched to a gene: 10. Germline V gives CDR1 MNHNY, CDR2 SVGAGI (reference sequence). The CDR3 loop reads CASRISTGLNNEQFF. CDR3 coding DNA: TGTGCCAGCAGGATATCGACGGGACTAAACAATGAGCAGTTCTTC.

The chain combines TRBV6-1 with TRBJ1-2, with unresolved D. Trimming removed 2 bases at V and 2 bases at J, with 6 bases between. The CDR3 extends over 13 amino acids. Germline CDR1 is MNHNS and CDR2 is SASEGT. The CDR3 coding sequence is TGTGCCAGCAGTGAATGGGCCAACTATGGCTACACCTTC. It is translated as CASSEWANYGYTF.

V gene TRBV11-2 combines with J gene TRBJ2-5; D gene ambiguous. The CDR3 has 15 amino acids. In germline, CDR1 is SGHAT, CDR2 FQNNGV. Trimming removed 2 bases at V and 5 bases at J, with 15 bases between. The CDR3 loop reads CASSLQNLGSETQYF. The CDR3 DNA reads TGTGCCAGCAGCTTACAGAATTTGGGGTCCGAGACCCAGTACTTC.

This clone was counted once. This chain uses TRBV5-1 with TRBJ1-1; D not certain. The CDR3 covers 14 residues. Germline loops: CDR1 SGHRS, CDR2 YFSETQ. Deletions cut 0 bases from V and 8 bases from J, with 14 bases between. DNA of the CDR3: TGCGCCAGCAGCTTGGCTTGGGCCGGCGGGGAAGCTTTCTTT. Translating it yields CASSLAWAGGEAFF.

The gene calls are TRBV2 and TRBJ1-2; the D gene is possibly TRBD1 (6 bases). Trimming took 6 bases from V and 8 from J, leaving 19 bases between them. The CDR3 extends over 14 amino acids. Germline CDR1 is SNHLY and CDR2 is FYNNEI. The CDR3 region is CASREQTGARGYTF. The DNA for the CDR3 is TGTGCCAGCAGAGAACAAACGGGGGCGCGCGGCTACACCTTC.

This chain connects TRBV27 to TRBJ2-4; TRBD2 might be the D (5 bases). Trimming took 4 bases from V and 6 from J, leaving 19 bases between them. The germline V gene encodes CDR1 MNHEY and CDR2 SMNVEV (reference sequence). The CDR3 loop spans 16 amino acids. This chain's CDR3 is CASSSAWTPSGNIQYF. The DNA of the CDR3 is TGTGCCAGCAGTTCCGCGTGGACCCCAAGCGGAAACATTCAGTACTTC.

This CDR3 is CASLAGGRGDEQFF. Here the CDR3 DNA reads TGTGCCAGCCTAGCGGGAGGGCGGGGGGATGAGCAGTTCTTC. V gene TRBV6-6 combines with J gene TRBJ2-1; 12 nucleotides line up with TRBD2. The CDR3 runs 14 residues. In germline, CDR1 is MNHNY, CDR2 SVGAGI (reference sequence). With 8 bases clipped from V and 8 bases from J, the junction kept 7 bases outside the gene matches.

The chain uses TRBV28 and TRBJ1-2; D perhaps matches TRBD1 (5 bases). The CDR3 contains 13 residues. Germline loops: CDR1 MDHEN, CDR2 SYDVKM. Trimming cost V 6 bases and J 10 bases, with 18 bases left between them. The CDR3 sequence: CASSFGGPFAYTF. CDR3 nucleotides: TGTGCCAGCAGCTTCGGGGGACCGTTCGCCTACACCTTC.

The V gene is TRBV18, the J gene TRBJ2-6, with 8 bases matching TRBD1. The V and J ends lost 6 bases and 0 bases, in that order; junction bases with no gene match: 13. Per the germline V gene, CDR1 is KGHSH and CDR2 is LQKENI. This CDR3 is built from 19 residues. For the CDR3, the DNA is TGTGCCAGCTCTGCTGGGACAGGTATTAGTATCTCTGGGGCCAACGTCCTGACTTTC. It specifies CASSAGTGISISGANVLTF.

The chain uses TRBV18 and TRBJ2-7; D gene uncertain. There are 15 residues in the CDR3. V lost 6 bases to trimming and J lost 5 bases, with 20 bases between them. CDR1 is KGHSH, CDR2 LQKENI, per germline. The CDR3 DNA sequence: TGTGCCAGCTCCCAAGTAGGCTCCTCGATTGACGAGCAGTACTTC. It codes for CASSQVGSSIDEQYF. Full variable domain (missing parts from reference TRBV18 and TRBJ2-7): NAGVMQNPRHLVRRRGQEARLRCSPMKGHSHVYWYRQLPEEGLKFMVYLQKENIIDESGMPKERFSAEFPKEGPSILRIQQVVRGDSAAYFCASSQVGSSIDEQYFGPGTRLTVT.

With respect to this clone: Other DNA sequences from this sample encode an identical CDR3 as well. The chain is built from TRBV5-1 and TRBJ1-4, with 7 bases aligning to TRBD1. Trimming took 0 bases from V and 3 from J; bases not matched to a gene: 5. CDR3 length equals 16 residues. The germline V gene has CDR1 SGHRS and CDR2 YFSETQ. CDR3 loop: CASSLGVQGANEKLFF. In DNA, the CDR3 is TGCGCCAGCAGCTTGGGTGTGCAGGGGGCTAATGAAAAACTGTTTTTT.

This chain joins TRBV27 and TRBJ2-5, with TRBD2 identical over 7 bases. With V trimmed by 5 bases and J by 0 bases, 6 bases remained unmatched. This CDR3 spans 15 amino acids. The germline gives CDR1 MNHEY, CDR2 SMNVEV (reference sequence). CDR3 in DNA: TGTGCCAGCAGTATGGGGGGGAGGGACCAAGAGACCCAGTACTTC. It yields the protein CASSMGGRDQETQYF.

V is TRBV5-1 and J is TRBJ2-7, with D perhaps TRBD1 (6 bases). The CDR3 extends over 13 amino acids. Germline CDR1 and CDR2: SGHRS and YFSETQ. Trimming removed 2 bases at V and 5 bases at J, with 11 bases between. CDR3 protein: CASSFLQGNEQYF. The CDR3 DNA is TGCGCCAGCAGCTTCTTACAGGGAAACGAGCAGTACTTC. The full variable domain, its missing parts supplied by reference TRBV5-1 and TRBJ2-7, is KAGVTQTPRYLIKTRGQQVTLSCSPISGHRSVSWYQQTPGQGLQFLFEYFSETQRNKGNFPGRFSGRQFSNSRSEMNVSTLELGDSALYLCASSFLQGNEQYFGPGTRLTVT.

This clone was detected a few times. The V gene is TRBV9, the J gene TRBJ2-2; 16 positions match TRBD2. The ends lost 0 bases at V and 6 bases at J; junction bases unmatched: 5. Germline V gives CDR1 SGDLS, CDR2 YYNGEE. The CDR3 runs 18 residues. CDR3 loop: CASSVDEGTSGRAGELFF. In nucleotides, the CDR3 is TGTGCCAGCAGCGTAGACGAGGGGACTAGCGGGAGGGCCGGGGAGCTGTTTTTT.

This clone was seen a handful of times. V is TRBV18 and J is TRBJ1-4, with D uncertain. Trimming cost V 3 bases and J 6 bases, with 8 bases left between them. CDR3 size: 13 residues. Looked up from germline, CDR1 is KGHSH and CDR2 is LQKENI. Here the CDR3 DNA reads TGTGCCAGCTCACCGGTAAGGGATGAAAAACTGTTTTTT. Encoded protein: CASSPVRDEKLFF.